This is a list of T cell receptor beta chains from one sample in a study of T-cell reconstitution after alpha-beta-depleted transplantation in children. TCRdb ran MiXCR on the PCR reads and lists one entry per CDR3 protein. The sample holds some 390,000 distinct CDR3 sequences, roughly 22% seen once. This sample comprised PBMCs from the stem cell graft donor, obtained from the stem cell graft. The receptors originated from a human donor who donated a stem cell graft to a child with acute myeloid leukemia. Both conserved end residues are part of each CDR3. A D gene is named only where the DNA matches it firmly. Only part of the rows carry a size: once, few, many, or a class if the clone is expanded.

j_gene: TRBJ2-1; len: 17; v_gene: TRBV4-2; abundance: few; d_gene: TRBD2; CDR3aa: CASSRRGLAGDPHEQFF; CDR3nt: TGTGCCAGCAGCCGGAGGGGACTAGCGGGAGACCCCCATGAGCAGTTCTTC
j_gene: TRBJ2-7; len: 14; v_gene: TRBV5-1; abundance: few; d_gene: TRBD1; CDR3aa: CASSLTTGFYEQYF; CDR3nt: TGCGCCAGCAGCTTAACGACAGGGTTCTACGAGCAGTACTTC
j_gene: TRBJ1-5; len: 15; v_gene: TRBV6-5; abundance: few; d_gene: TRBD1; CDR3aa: CASSSGTGGKQPQHF; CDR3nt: TGTGCCAGCAGTTCCGGGACAGGGGGCAAACAGCCCCAGCATTTT
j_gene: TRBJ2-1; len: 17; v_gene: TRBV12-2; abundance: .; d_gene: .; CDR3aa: CASRLARWPSGDNEQFF; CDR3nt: TGTGCAAGTCGCTTAGCGCGATGGCCCTCCGGAGACAATGAGCAGTTCTTC
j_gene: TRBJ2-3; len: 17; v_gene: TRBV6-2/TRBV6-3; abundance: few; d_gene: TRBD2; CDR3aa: CASTPGLAGGTTDTQYF; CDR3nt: TGTGCCAGCACCCCGGGACTAGCGGGAGGAACGACAGATACGCAGTATTTT
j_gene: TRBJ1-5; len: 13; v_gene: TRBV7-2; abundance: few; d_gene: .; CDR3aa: CASSFHSNQPQHF; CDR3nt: TGTGCCAGCAGCTTCCATAGCAATCAGCCCCAGCATTTT
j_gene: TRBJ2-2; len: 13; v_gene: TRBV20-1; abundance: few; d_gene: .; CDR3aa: CSARPLNTGELFF; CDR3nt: TGCAGTGCTAGACCTCTCAACACCGGGGAGCTGTTTTTT
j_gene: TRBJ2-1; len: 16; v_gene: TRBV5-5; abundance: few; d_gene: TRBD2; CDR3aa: CASSLWGGWSYNEQFF; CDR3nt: TGTGCCAGCAGCTTGTGGGGGGGATGGTCCTACAATGAGCAGTTCTTC
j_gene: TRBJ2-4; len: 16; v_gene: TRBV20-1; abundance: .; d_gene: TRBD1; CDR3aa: CSAWDTGDLAKNIQYF; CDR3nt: TGCAGTGCTTGGGACACAGGGGATCTAGCCAAAAACATTCAGTACTTC
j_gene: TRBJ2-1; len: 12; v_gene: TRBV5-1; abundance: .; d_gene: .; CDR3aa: CASSSLDNEQFF; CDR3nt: TGCGCCAGCAGCTCCCTTGACAATGAGCAGTTCTTC
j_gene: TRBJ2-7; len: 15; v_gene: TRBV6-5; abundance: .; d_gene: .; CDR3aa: CASSYSMGYSYEQYF; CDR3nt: TGTGCCAGCAGTTACTCGATGGGCTACTCCTACGAGCAGTACTTC
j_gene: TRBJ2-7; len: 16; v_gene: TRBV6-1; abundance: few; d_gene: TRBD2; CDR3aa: CASSESSSGTPYEQYF; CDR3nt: TGTGCCAGCAGTGAATCTTCTAGCGGGACCCCCTACGAGCAGTACTTC
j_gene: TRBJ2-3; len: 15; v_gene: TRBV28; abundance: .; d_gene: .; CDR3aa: CASRIALVGTDTQYF; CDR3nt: TGTGCCAGCAGGATCGCCCTGGTTGGCACAGATACGCAGTATTTT
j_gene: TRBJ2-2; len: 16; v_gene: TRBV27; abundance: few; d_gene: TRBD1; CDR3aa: CASSLWGQGNTGELFF; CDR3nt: TGTGCCAGCAGTTTATGGGGACAGGGGAACACCGGGGAGCTGTTTTTT
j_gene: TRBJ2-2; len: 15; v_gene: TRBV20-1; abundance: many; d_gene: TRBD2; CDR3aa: CSARDGGVGTGELFF; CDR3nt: TGCAGTGCTAGAGATGGGGGGGTGGGCACCGGGGAGCTGTTTTTT
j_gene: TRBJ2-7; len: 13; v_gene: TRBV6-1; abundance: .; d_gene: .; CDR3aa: CASRGQSAYEQYF; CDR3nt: TGTGCCAGCCGAGGACAGTCCGCCTACGAGCAGTACTTC
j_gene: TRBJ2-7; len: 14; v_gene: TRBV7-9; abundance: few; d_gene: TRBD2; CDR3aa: CASGTSGRAYEQYF; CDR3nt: TGTGCCAGCGGGACTAGCGGGAGGGCCTACGAGCAGTACTTC
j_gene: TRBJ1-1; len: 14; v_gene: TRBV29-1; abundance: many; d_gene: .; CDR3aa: CSVERSVMNTEAFF; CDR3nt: TGCAGCGTTGAACGGAGTGTGATGAACACTGAAGCTTTCTTT
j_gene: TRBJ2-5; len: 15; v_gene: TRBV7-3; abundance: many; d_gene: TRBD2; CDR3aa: CASSLIPGLSETQYF; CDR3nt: TGTGCCAGCAGCTTAATACCGGGACTATCAGAGACCCAGTACTTC
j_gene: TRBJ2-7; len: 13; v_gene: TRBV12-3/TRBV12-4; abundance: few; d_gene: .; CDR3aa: CASSLFVRYEQYF; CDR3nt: TGTGCCAGCAGTTTATTCGTTCGCTACGAGCAGTACTTC
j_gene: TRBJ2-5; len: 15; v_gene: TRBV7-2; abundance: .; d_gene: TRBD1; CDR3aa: CASSVRGQYQETQYF; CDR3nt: TGTGCCAGCAGCGTCCGGGGACAGTACCAAGAGACCCAGTACTTC
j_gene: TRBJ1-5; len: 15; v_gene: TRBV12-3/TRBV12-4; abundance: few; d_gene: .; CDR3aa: CASSFRADSNQPQHF; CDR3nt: TGTGCCAGCAGTTTTCGGGCGGATAGCAATCAGCCCCAGCATTTT